The present entry profiles one T cell receptor (beta chain) with its context. The target antigen is unknown. This sample is part of a study of beta chain features in type 1 diabetes. The study's findings and limits: A definitive answer on HLA type influencing TCRB rearrangement was not reached here. Type 1 diabetes patients had moderately but significantly shorter TCRB CDR3s in all four CD4+ subsets.

Germline V gene data show CDR1 as MGHDK and CDR2 as SYGVNS. The length of the CDR3 is 15 residues. V lost 3 bases and J lost 3; bases outside the gene matches: 4. cDNA synthesis used the whole RNA isolate, giving expressed TCRB sequences. Profiled with immunoSEQ multiplex PCR; TCRdb holds only in-frame clones, not every one. The data show a few hundred thousand clones, approximately 13% seen once. The sequenced sample consisted of naive CD4+ T cells from blood. The chain joins TRBV25-1 to TRBJ2-5, with 10 bases lining up with TRBD2. The origin of this receptor is a woman aged 18-29 years with type 1 diabetes. CDR3 region: CASSDPGLAEETQYF. In DNA, the CDR3 is TGTGCCAGCAGTGATCCCGGACTAGCGGAAGAGACCCAGTACTTC.